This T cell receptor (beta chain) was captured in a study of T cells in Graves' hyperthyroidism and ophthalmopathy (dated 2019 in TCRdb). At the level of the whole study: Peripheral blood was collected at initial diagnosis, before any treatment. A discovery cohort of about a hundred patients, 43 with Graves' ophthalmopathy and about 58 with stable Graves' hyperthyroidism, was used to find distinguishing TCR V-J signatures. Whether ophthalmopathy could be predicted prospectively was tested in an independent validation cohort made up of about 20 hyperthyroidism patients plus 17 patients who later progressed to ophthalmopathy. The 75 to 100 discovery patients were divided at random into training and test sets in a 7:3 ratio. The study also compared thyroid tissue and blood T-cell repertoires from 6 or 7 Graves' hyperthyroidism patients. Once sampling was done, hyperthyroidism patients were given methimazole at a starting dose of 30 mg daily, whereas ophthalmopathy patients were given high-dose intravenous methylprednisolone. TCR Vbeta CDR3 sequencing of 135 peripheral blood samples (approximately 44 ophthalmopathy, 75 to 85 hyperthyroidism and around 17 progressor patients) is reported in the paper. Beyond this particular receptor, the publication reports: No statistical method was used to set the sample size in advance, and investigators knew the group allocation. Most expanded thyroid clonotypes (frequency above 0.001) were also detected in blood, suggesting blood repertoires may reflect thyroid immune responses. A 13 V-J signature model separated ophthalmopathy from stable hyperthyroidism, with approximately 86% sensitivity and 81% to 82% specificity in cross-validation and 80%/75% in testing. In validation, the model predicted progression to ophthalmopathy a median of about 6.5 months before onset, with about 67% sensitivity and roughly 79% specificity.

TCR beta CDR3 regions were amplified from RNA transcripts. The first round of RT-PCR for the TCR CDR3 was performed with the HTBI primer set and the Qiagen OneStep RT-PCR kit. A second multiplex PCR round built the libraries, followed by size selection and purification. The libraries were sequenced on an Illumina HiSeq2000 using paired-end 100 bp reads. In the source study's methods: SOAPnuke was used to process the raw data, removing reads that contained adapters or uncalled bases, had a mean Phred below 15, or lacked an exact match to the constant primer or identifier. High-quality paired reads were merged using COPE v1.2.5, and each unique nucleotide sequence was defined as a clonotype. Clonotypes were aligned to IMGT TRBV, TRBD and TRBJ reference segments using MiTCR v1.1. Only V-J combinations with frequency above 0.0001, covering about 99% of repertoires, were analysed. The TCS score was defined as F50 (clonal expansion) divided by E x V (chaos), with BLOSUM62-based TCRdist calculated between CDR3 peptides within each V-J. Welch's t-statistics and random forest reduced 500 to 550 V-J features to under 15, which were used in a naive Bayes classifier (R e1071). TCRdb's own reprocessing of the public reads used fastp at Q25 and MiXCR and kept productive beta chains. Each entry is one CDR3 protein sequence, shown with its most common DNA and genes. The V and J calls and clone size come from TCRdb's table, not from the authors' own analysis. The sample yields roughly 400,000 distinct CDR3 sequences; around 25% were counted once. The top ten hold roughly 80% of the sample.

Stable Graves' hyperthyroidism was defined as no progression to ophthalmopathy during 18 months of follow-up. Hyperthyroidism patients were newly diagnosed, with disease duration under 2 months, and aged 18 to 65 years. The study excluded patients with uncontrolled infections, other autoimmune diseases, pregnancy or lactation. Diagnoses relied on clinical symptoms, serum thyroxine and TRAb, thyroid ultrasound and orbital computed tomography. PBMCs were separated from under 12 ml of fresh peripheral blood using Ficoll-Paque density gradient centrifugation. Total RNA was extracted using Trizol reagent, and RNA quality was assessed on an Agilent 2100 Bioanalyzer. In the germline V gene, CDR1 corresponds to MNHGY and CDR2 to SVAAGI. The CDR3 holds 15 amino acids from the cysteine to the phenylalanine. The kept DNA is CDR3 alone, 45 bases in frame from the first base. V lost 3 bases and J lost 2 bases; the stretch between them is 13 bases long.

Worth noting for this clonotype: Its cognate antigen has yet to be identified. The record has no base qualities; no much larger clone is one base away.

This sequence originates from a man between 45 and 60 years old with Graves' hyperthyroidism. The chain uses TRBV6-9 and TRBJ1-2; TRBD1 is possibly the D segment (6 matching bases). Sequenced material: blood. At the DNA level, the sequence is TGTGCCAGCAGTTACAATCCCCAGGGGAACTATGGCTACACCTTC. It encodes CASSYNPQGNYGYTF.